This T cell receptor (beta chain) was captured by sequencing in a study of cytomegalovirus exposure and HLA in healthy donors. PCR was performed using 60 Vbeta and 13 Jbeta primers. Sequenced by immunoSEQ multiplex PCR; TCRdb stores in-frame clones only, minus some. The table records 200,000 or so clones, 82% of them present only once. Looked up from germline, CDR1 is MNHEY and CDR2 is SVGAGI. V lost 8 bases and J lost 4; bases outside the gene matches: 10. CDR3 size: 15 residues. This sequence originates from a woman aged 45-60 years in good health and CMV-seropositive. The rearrangement uses TRBV6-5 and TRBJ2-7, with 11 bases lining up with TRBD2. The specimen sequenced was PBMCs. CDR3 amino acids: CASAPGASGGYEQYF. DNA of the CDR3: TGTGCCAGCGCCCCGGGGGCTAGCGGGGGGTACGAGCAGTACTTC.